This paragraph covers one T cell receptor (beta chain) sequence. The antigen is unknown. These data are taken from a study of cytomegalovirus exposure and HLA in healthy donors. Study observations and caveats: In a later analysis, an Asian-associated ancestry cluster reportedly showed fewer N-insertions than the 666-donor mean. Earlier analysis yielded a pattern in which most TCR beta V segments were productive about 90% or about 30% of the time. Common viral pathogens were later found to be apparently linked to several of the most significant clusters. Reports showed the classifier diagnosing cytomegalovirus status with high specificity and sensitivity.

PCR employed 60 Vbeta and 13 Jbeta primers. Produced via immunoSEQ multiplex PCR; TCRdb's table is partial and in-frame only. The table lists some 95,000 clones, around 84% of them singletons. Germline V CDR1 and CDR2: KGHSH, LQKENI. CDR3 size: 14 residues. V lost 5 bases to trimming and J lost 6 bases; unmatched junction nucleotides: 6. The chain combines TRBV18 with TRBJ2-7, with TRBD1 matching over 11 bases. Source material: PBMCs. The TCR was taken from a woman in her thirties or forties in good health and CMV-seropositive. The CDR3 spells CASSVGQGAPEQYF. The CDR3 bases are TGTGCCAGCTCAGTCGGACAGGGGGCCCCCGAGCAGTACTTC.